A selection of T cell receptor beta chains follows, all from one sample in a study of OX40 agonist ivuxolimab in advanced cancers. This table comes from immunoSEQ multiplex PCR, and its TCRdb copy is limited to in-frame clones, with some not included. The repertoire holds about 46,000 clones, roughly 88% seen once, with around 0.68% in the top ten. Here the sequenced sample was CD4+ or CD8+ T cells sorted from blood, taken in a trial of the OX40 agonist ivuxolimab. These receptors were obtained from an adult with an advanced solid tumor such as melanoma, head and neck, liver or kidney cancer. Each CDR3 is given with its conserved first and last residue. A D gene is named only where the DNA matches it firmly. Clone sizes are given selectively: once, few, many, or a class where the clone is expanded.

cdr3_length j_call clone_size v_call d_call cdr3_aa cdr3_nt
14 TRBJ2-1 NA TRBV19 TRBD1 CASSRTGIYNEQFF TGTGCCAGTTCTCGGACAGGGATCTACAATGAGCAGTTCTTC
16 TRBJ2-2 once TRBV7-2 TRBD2 CASSLAGRVRTGELFF TGTGCCAGCAGCTTAGCCGGGAGGGTACGTACCGGGGAGCTGTTTTTT
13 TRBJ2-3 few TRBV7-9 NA CASSLVGVNTQYF TGTGCCAGCAGCTTAGTAGGGGTAAATACGCAGTATTTT
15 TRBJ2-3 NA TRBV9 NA CASSVAGLSTDTQYF TGTGCCAGCAGCGTAGCGGGCCTAAGCACAGATACGCAGTATTTT
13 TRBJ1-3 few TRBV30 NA CAWSGQVRNTIYF TGTGCCTGGAGTGGACAGGTACGAAACACCATATATTTT
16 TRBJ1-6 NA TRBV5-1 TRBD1 CASSRTWTGGDSPLHF TGCGCCAGCAGCCGAACCTGGACAGGCGGGGATTCACCCCTCCACTTT
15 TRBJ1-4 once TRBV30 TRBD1 CAWSAGTENTEKLFF TGTGCCTGGAGTGCTGGGACAGAAAACACCGAAAAACTGTTTTTT
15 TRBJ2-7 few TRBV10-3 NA CATGGRVGPSYEQYF TGTGCTACAGGCGGTAGGGTGGGGCCCTCCTACGAGCAGTACTTC
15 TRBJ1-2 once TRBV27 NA CASSSSGEPNYGYTF TGTGCCAGCAGTTCGTCAGGGGAACCCAACTATGGCTACACCTTC
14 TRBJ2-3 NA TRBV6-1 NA CASSLAAFTDTQYF TGTGCCAGCAGTTTGGCAGCTTTCACAGATACGCAGTATTTT
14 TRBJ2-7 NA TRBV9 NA CASSVGPDSYEQYF TGTGCCAGCAGCGTAGGACCGGACTCCTACGAGCAGTACTTC
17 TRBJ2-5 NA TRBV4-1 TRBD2 CASSQDGKRDYQETQYF TGCGCCAGCAGCCAAGATGGTAAGCGGGACTACCAAGAGACCCAGTACTTC
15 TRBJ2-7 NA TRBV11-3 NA CASSLSTSSSAEQYF TGTGCCAGCAGCTTAAGTACTAGTTCATCTGCCGAGCAGTACTTC
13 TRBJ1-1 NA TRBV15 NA CATSLRTNTEAFF TGTGCCACCAGCCTTCGAACGAACACTGAAGCTTTCTTT
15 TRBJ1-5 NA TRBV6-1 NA CASTPGSVLGQPQHF TGTGCCAGCACCCCCGGTTCAGTGCTCGGTCAGCCCCAGCATTTT
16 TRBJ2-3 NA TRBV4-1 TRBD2 CASSQSLAGITDTQYF TGCGCCAGCAGCCAATCTCTAGCGGGTATAACAGATACGCAGTATTTT
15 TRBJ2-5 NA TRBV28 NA CASSLPGTQQETQYF TGTGCCAGCAGTTTACCCGGGACCCAACAAGAGACCCAGTACTTC
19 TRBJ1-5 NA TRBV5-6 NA CASSSPLVEGSGINQPQHF TGTGCCAGCAGCTCCCCCCTGGTCGAGGGGAGTGGGATCAATCAGCCCCAGCATTTT
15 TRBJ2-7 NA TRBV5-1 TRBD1 CASSLNRGHKDEQYF TGCGCCAGCAGCTTGAACAGGGGGCATAAGGACGAGCAGTACTTC
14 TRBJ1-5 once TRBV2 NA CASSETEGNQPQHF TGTGCCAGCAGTGAGACGGAGGGGAATCAGCCCCAGCATTTT
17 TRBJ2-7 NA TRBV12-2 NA CASRPADVTGLAYEQYF TGTGCAAGTCGCCCCGCCGACGTTACTGGATTGGCGTACGAGCAGTACTTC
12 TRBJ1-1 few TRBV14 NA CASSQSGPEAFF TGTGCCAGCAGCCAATCTGGACCTGAAGCTTTCTTT
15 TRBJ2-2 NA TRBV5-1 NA CASSLDLPNTGELFF TGCGCCAGCAGCTTGGATCTCCCGAACACCGGGGAGCTGTTTTTT
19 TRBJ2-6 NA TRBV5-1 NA CASSFGIVAGFSGANVLTF TGCGCCAGCAGCTTTGGGATCGTGGCGGGTTTCTCTGGGGCCAACGTCCTGACTTTC
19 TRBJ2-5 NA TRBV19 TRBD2 CASSLGLAGGGSIQETQYF TGTGCCAGTAGTCTTGGACTAGCGGGAGGGGGATCGATCCAAGAGACCCAGTACTTC
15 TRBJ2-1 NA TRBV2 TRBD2 CASSPIAGQYNEQFF TGTGCCAGCAGCCCTATAGCGGGGCAATACAATGAGCAGTTCTTC
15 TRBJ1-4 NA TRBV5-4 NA CASSFRGSVNEKLFF TGTGCCAGCAGCTTCCGGGGGTCGGTTAATGAAAAACTGTTTTTT
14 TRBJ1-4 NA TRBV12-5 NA CASGLSIVGEKLFF TGTGCTAGTGGTTTGAGTATAGTCGGGGAAAAACTGTTTTTT
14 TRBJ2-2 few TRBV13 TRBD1 CASSTRTGSGELFF TGTGCCAGCAGCACCCGGACAGGGTCCGGGGAGCTGTTTTTT
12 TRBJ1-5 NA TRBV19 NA CASNRNDQPQHF TGTGCCAGTAATCGTAACGATCAGCCCCAGCATTTT
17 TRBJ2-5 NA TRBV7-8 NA CASSLEGVGPPQETQYF TGTGCCAGCAGCTTAGAGGGGGTAGGACCACCTCAAGAGACCCAGTACTTC
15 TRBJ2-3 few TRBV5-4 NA CASRLDRGYTDTQYF TGTGCCAGCAGATTGGACAGAGGGTACACAGATACGCAGTATTTT
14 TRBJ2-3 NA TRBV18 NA CASSPDSGTDTQYF TGTGCCAGCTCACCAGATAGCGGTACAGATACGCAGTATTTT
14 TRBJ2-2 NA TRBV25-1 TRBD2 CASSPGGWTGELFF TGTGCCAGCAGTCCGGGAGGGTGGACCGGGGAGCTGTTTTTT
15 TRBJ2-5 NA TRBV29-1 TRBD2 CSVERRAGAGKTQYF TGCAGCGTTGAAAGGAGGGCGGGAGCGGGAAAGACCCAGTACTTC
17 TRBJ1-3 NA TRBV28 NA CASSVLIPTESGNTIYF TGTGCCAGCAGCGTCCTTATTCCGACAGAATCTGGAAACACCATATATTTT
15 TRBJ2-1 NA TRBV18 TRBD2 CASSPGLAGAYEQFF TGTGCCAGCTCACCCGGCCTAGCGGGAGCATATGAGCAGTTCTTC
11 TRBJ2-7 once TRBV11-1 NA CASTDTGEQYF TGTGCCAGCACCGACACCGGTGAGCAGTACTTC
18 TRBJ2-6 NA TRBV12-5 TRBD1 CASGLSGQGSSGANVLTF TGTGCTAGTGGTTTGTCCGGACAGGGTTCCTCTGGGGCCAACGTCCTGACTTTC
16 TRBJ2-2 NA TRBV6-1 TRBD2 CASSAPSGGGSGELFF TGTGCCAGCAGTGCGCCATCGGGGGGTGGCTCCGGGGAGCTGTTTTTT
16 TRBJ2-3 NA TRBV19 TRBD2 CASSIELAGGEDTQYF TGTGCCAGTAGTATCGAGCTAGCGGGAGGTGAAGATACGCAGTATTTT
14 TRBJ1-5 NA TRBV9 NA CASSRAVSNQPQHF TGTGCCAGCAGCAGAGCCGTTAGCAATCAGCCCCAGCATTTT
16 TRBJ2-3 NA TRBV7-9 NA CASSSTQGFGTDTQYF TGTGCCAGCAGCTCCACCCAGGGGTTTGGCACAGATACGCAGTATTTT
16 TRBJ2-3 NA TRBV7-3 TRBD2 CASSLVGAGGGDTQYF TGTGCCAGCAGCTTAGTCGGGGCGGGAGGCGGGGATACGCAGTATTTT
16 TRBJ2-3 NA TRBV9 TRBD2 CASSVAAGGTADTQYF TGTGCCAGCAGCGTAGCGGCGGGGGGGACCGCAGATACGCAGTATTTT
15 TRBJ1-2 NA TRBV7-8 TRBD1 CASSSTGGRNYGYTF TGTGCCAGCAGCTCGACAGGGGGAAGGAACTATGGCTACACCTTC
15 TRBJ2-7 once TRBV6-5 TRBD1 CASSPGTVHSYEQYF TGTGCCAGCAGCCCGGGGACAGTTCACTCCTACGAGCAGTACTTC